A single sample is the source of the 28 T cell receptor beta chains below, sequenced in a study of post-analysis software for immune sequencing data. Prepared TCR beta cDNA libraries contained unique molecular identifiers. TCRdb re-called the PCR reads through MiXCR, storing one row per CDR3 protein. The data hold about 800,000 distinct CDR3 sequences, with 30% observed a single time. What these receptors recognize is not known. Overall study findings and caveats: Patients had higher frequencies than controls of about five TRBV segments, including TRBV5-6, TRBV5-1 and TRBV20-1.

Source material: blood. All receptors derive from a girl between 10 and 17 years old with multiple sclerosis.

CDR3 bases: TGTGCCAGCAGCTTAGACCCGGGGTATCCCTACGAGCAGTACTTC. As protein: CASSLDPGYPYEQYF. The V call is TRBV7-8, the J call TRBJ2-7; tentative D call: TRBD2 (5 bases). Per the germline V gene, CDR1 is SGHVS and CDR2 is FQNEAQ. V lost 1 base and J lost 2, with 12 bases in between. The CDR3 has 15 residues.

This chain connects TRBV5-5 to TRBJ1-1; D is unresolved. With 3 bases removed from V and 8 bases from J, the gap between germline ends came to 11 bases. The CDR3 runs 12 residues. Germline CDR1 is SGHKS and CDR2 is YYEKEE (reference sequence). The DNA for the CDR3 is TGTGCCAGCAGCTCGATGGACGAAGAAGCTTTCTTT. Its protein is CASSSMDEEAFF.

V usage is TRBV20-1 and J usage is TRBJ1-6; D is uncertain. The V and J ends lost 0 bases and 2 bases respectively, with 11 bases between them. This CDR3 comprises 16 residues. CDR1 is DFQATT and CDR2 is SNEGSKA in the germline V gene (reference sequence). For the CDR3, the DNA is TGCAGTGCTAGAGATCCAGCGGAACCCTATAATTCACCCCTCCACTTT. This codes for CSARDPAEPYNSPLHF.

The V gene is TRBV27, the J gene TRBJ2-5; 8 nucleotides agree with TRBD2. CDR1 MNHEY and CDR2 SMNVEV come from the germline V gene (reference sequence). CDR3 length equals 14 residues. The V and J ends lost 7 bases and 1 base, in that order; junction bases with no gene match: 5. CDR3 sequence: CASKTSGRQETQYF. DNA for the CDR3: TGTGCCAGCAAAACTAGCGGACGCCAAGAGACCCAGTACTTC.

This CDR3 is CASSSSAYYEQYF. In DNA, the CDR3 is TGTGCCAGCAGCTCGAGCGCCTACTACGAGCAGTACTTC. The rearrangement links TRBV7-2 to TRBJ2-7; D is ambiguous. V was clipped by 4 bases and J by 3 bases, with 10 bases between them. Germline V gene sequence: CDR1 SGHTA, CDR2 FQGNSA. The CDR3 runs to 13 residues.

This clonotype was observed a few times. The chain carries TRBV9 and TRBJ2-7, with D maybe TRBD1 (5 bases). The CDR3 totals 16 residues. CDR1 and CDR2 (germline): SGDLS, YYNGEE. V was clipped by 4 bases and J by 6 bases, with 23 bases between them. CDR3 protein: CASSPDLRASRGEQYF. The CDR3 nucleotides are TGTGCCAGCAGCCCGGACCTCCGCGCCTCAAGGGGCGAGCAGTACTTC. The full variable domain, with the rest looked up from reference TRBV9 and TRBJ2-7, is DSGVTQTPKHLITATGQRVTLRCSPRSGDLSVYWYQQSLDQGLQFLIQYYNGEERAKGNILERFSAQQFPDLHSELNLSSLELGDSALYFCASSPDLRASRGEQYFGPGTRLTVT.

This clonotype was observed a handful of times. The chain employs TRBV5-6 and TRBJ1-1; tentatively, D is TRBD1 (5 bases). V was cut by 3 bases and J by 0 bases, with 15 bases left in between. The CDR3 consists of 16 residues. In germline, CDR1 is SGHDT, CDR2 YYEEEE. CDR3 sequence: CASSSTGPIMNTEAFF. The DNA of the CDR3 is TGTGCCAGCAGCTCCACAGGACCCATAATGAACACTGAAGCTTTCTTT.

This chain joins TRBV10-3 and TRBJ2-3, with D perhaps TRBD1 or TRBD2 (5 bases each). The V gene's germline CDR1 is ENHRY and CDR2 SYGVKD. V was pared by 5 bases and J by 2 bases, with 14 bases between. This CDR3 region has 15 residues. CDR3 loop: CAISSGQKSTDTQYF. CDR3 nucleotides: TGTGCCATCAGTTCGGGGCAAAAGTCCACAGATACGCAGTATTTT.

This chain connects TRBV2 to TRBJ2-1, with D possibly matching TRBD2 (5 bases). The CDR3 runs 10 residues. Germline V gives CDR1 SNHLY, CDR2 FYNNEI. The V and J ends lost 9 bases and 7 bases respectively, with 7 bases between them. The CDR3: CARSGNEQFF. DNA for the CDR3: TGTGCCAGGTCGGGGAATGAGCAGTTCTTC.

This rearrangement joins TRBV28 to TRBJ2-4; D is unresolved. Trimming removed 6 bases from V and 13 bases from J, with 22 bases in between. The CDR3 loop spans 14 amino acids. Germline CDR1 is MDHEN and CDR2 is SYDVKM. The DNA for the CDR3 is TGTGCCAGCAGCTTTGCCCATAGTAGAGAGGCCCAGTACTTC. Amino acids: CASSFAHSREAQYF.

This clonotype showed up just a few times. This chain links TRBV7-2 with TRBJ2-5, with 7 positions matching TRBD2. This CDR3 comprises 14 residues. J gave up 5 bases and V 5 bases, and 8 bases lay outside the gene matches. Germline CDR1 SGHTA, CDR2 FQGNSA. The CDR3 reads CASSRVTGGETQYF. CDR3 nucleotides: TGTGCCAGCAGCCGAGTAACGGGGGGTGAGACCCAGTACTTC. Looking up the rest from reference TRBV7-2 and TRBJ2-5 gives the full variable domain: GAGVSQSPSNKVTEKGKDVELRCDPISGHTALYWYRQSLGQGLEFLIYFQGNSAPDKSGLPSDRFSAERTGGSVSTLTIQRTQQEDSAVYLCASSRVTGGETQYFGPGTRLLVL.

The count of this clonotype is one. V usage is TRBV5-5 and J usage is TRBJ1-1; no definite D call. Germline lookup yields CDR1 SGHKS and CDR2 YYEKEE (reference sequence). Trimming cost V 4 bases and J 1 base, with 17 bases left between them. The CDR3 length is 16 residues. CDR3: CASSPASEQTNTEAFF. Here the CDR3 DNA reads TGTGCCAGCAGCCCGGCATCGGAACAGACGAACACTGAAGCTTTCTTT.

CDR3 residues: CASSPVLAKNIQYF. The CDR3 coding sequence is TGTGCCAGCAGTCCTGTGTTAGCCAAAAACATTCAGTACTTC. V is TRBV12-3 or TRBV12-4 and J is TRBJ2-4; D is unresolved. Trimming shortened V by 5 bases and J by 0 bases, and 8 bases separated the two germline ends. CDR3 length equals 14 residues.

Here the CDR3 DNA reads TGCAGTGCCTATCCACCCGGAAACACCATATATTTT. As protein: CSAYPPGNTIYF. This chain connects TRBV20-1 to TRBJ1-3; D unclear. V lost 6 bases to trimming and J lost 4 bases, with 10 bases between them. The CDR3 sequence is 12 residues long. Germline assignment: CDR1 DFQATT and CDR2 SNEGSKA (reference sequence).

This clonotype was picked up many times. The CDR3 region has the DNA TGTGCCAGCAGTTTATTGGCGGATGAGCAGTTCTTC. It encodes CASSLLADEQFF. This chain links TRBV12-3 or TRBV12-4 with TRBJ2-1; D is uncertain. V was clipped by 2 bases and J by 8 bases, with 7 bases between them. This CDR3 region has 12 residues.

The table lists this clonotype with a few counts. V usage is TRBV4-1 and J usage is TRBJ2-3, with a weak D call TRBD2 (6 bases). Deletions cut 1 base from V and 1 base from J, with 12 bases between. This CDR3 comprises 16 residues. CDR1 is MGHRA, CDR2 YSYEKL, per germline. The CDR3: CASSQVYRGGTDTQYF. The CDR3 DNA reads TGCGCCAGCAGCCAAGTCTACCGCGGGGGCACAGATACGCAGTATTTT.

This clonotype was observed many times. The rearrangement uses TRBV25-1 and TRBJ2-7, with D hard to call. CDR3 length equals 12 residues. Germline values: CDR1 MGHDK, CDR2 SYGVNS. With 4 bases removed from V and 2 bases from J, the gap between germline ends came to 6 bases. The CDR3: CASSASAYEQYF. The CDR3 DNA follows: TGTGCCAGCAGTGCAAGCGCCTACGAGCAGTACTTC.

The chain has TRBV12-3 or TRBV12-4 and TRBJ1-6; D is uncertain. Trimming stripped 6 bases from V and 0 bases from J, with 9 bases between. The CDR3 has 15 amino acids. CDR3 protein: CASRLYVSYNSPLHF. CDR3 nucleotide sequence: TGTGCCAGCAGGTTGTATGTCTCCTATAATTCACCCCTCCACTTT.

This clonotype was observed a few times. The V and J genes are TRBV5-1 and TRBJ2-7; possible D gene TRBD2, 6 bases. V gave up 7 bases and J gave up 2 bases, with 13 bases separating them. There are 13 residues in the CDR3. Germline CDR1 is SGHRS and CDR2 is YFSETQ. CDR3 DNA: TGCGCCAGCCGGGGACTCCTGGCCTACGAGCAGTACTTC. This gives the protein CASRGLLAYEQYF.

The CDR3 DNA sequence: TGTGCCAGCAGGACCCCAGGTGGAGACTACGAGCAGTACTTC. Encoded protein: CASRTPGGDYEQYF. The rearrangement links TRBV6-2 or TRBV6-3 to TRBJ2-4; D gene uncertain. The DNA end is more similar to TRBJ2-7, so the J call may be wrong. CDR3 size: 14 residues. Germline V gene lookup returns CDR1 MNHEY and CDR2 SVGEGT.

This clonotype has only a few counts. The V gene is TRBV28, the J gene TRBJ2-7, with D unclear. The CDR3 runs 14 residues. Germline V CDR1 and CDR2: MDHEN, SYDVKM. Trimming removed 6 bases from V and 2 bases from J, with 14 bases in between. The CDR3 DNA reads TGTGCCAGCAGCCCCAGCACGGGTCCCTACGAGCAGTACTTC. Encoded protein: CASSPSTGPYEQYF.

This clonotype was counted a few times. The chain is built from TRBV7-9 and TRBJ1-2, with D hard to call. Between the trimmed V and J ends, which lost 0 bases and 8 bases, there was a span of 19 bases. The germline V gene has CDR1 SEHNR and CDR2 FQNEAQ (reference sequence). CDR3 size: 16 residues. Written as DNA, the CDR3 is TGTGCCAGCAGCTTAGCGGTGCCACCGACCCGTGGAGGCTACACCTTC. It codes for CASSLAVPPTRGGYTF.

Comment on this clonotype: The junction does not match germline at one end; this may be a read error. This chain uses TRBV12-3 or TRBV12-4 with TRBJ1-5; D not certain. This CDR3 is 12 amino acids long. The CDR3 DNA reads TGTGCCAGCAGTTTACGGCCCCAGCTCCAGCATTTT. Amino acid sequence: CASSLRPQLQHF.

J is TRBJ2-7 and V is TRBV4-3, with D tentatively TRBD2 (5 bases). Trimming took off 3 bases at V and 0 bases at J, with 12 bases between the two ends. This CDR3 contains 15 residues. Germline assignment: CDR1 LGHNA and CDR2 YSLEER. The CDR3 spells CASSHARGGSYEQYF. The CDR3 DNA sequence: TGCGCCAGCAGCCATGCCAGAGGAGGCTCCTACGAGCAGTACTTC.

The chain combines TRBV6-2 or TRBV6-3 with TRBJ2-1; D perhaps matches TRBD1 (6 bases). From germline, CDR1 is MNHEY and CDR2 SVGEGT. Trimming took off 5 bases at V and 4 bases at J, with 12 bases between the two ends. The CDR3 is 14 residues long. CDR3 DNA: TGTGCCAGCAGTACAGGGTCCATTTACAATGAGCAGTTCTTC. It yields the protein CASSTGSIYNEQFF.

V is TRBV7-8 and J is TRBJ2-3, with D perhaps being TRBD1 or TRBD2 (5 bases each). V gave up 0 bases and J gave up 9 bases, with 25 bases separating them. The germline V gene encodes CDR1 SGHVS and CDR2 FQNEAQ. The CDR3 is 18 residues long. CDR3 in DNA: TGTGCCAGCAGCTTAGCCCTCTTGCAGGACGTTGGGGGACGAACGCAGTATTTT. Translating it yields CASSLALLQDVGGRTQYF.

This clonotype was observed once. V is TRBV5-1 and J is TRBJ2-2, with D maybe TRBD1 (5 bases). Germline V gene data show CDR1 as SGHRS and CDR2 as YFSETQ. The CDR3 contains 16 residues. Trimming took off 0 bases at V and 1 base at J, with 10 bases between the two ends. CDR3 bases: TGCGCCAGCAGCTTGGATGGGGCGCTGAACACCGGGGAGCTGTTTTTT. It specifies CASSLDGALNTGELFF.

This clonotype was counted only a few times. V usage is TRBV20-1 and J usage is TRBJ2-3; 11 nucleotides agree with TRBD2. CDR1 and CDR2 (germline): DFQATT, SNEGSKA (reference sequence). V lost 5 bases and J lost 3; bases outside the gene matches: 4. The CDR3 runs 14 residues. The CDR3: CSAGRLAGTDTQYF. DNA for the CDR3: TGCAGTGCTGGAAGACTAGCGGGGACAGATACGCAGTATTTT.